This record covers a single TCR beta chain. This clone's antigen is unknown. No much larger clone is present one base from it, and per-base qualities are unavailable. Receptors were amplified or captured by the immunoSEQ multiplex PCR assay. TCRdb provides this immuneACCESS table in a form limited to in-frame rearrangements. Some clones are lacking; in checked studies, under half of them reflect an unresolved V gene, and why the rest are absent is not known. The sample contains 70,000 to 95,000 clones, 85% to 95% of them found a single time. The top ten hold about 2.4% of the sample. The data derive from a study of T cell changes during pregnancy in multiple sclerosis (dated by TCRdb to between 2017 and 2020). For the study in its entirety: In women with multiple sclerosis, the researchers looked at how the T cell repertoire shifted as pregnancy progressed.

The germline V gene specifies SGHRS as CDR1 and YFSETQ as CDR2. The CDR3 runs 15 residues from the cysteine to the phenylalanine. Only CDR3 DNA remains: 45 bases, in frame from the first base. Between the V and J ends, shortened by 0 bases and 4 bases respectively, the junction contains 14 bases. This specimen consisted of peripheral blood, obtained in the third trimester of pregnancy. This TCR was recovered from a female donor with multiple sclerosis, enrolled in a pregnancy study. The chain is made from TRBV5-1 and TRBJ2-7; TRBD2 is possibly the D segment (5 matching bases). The DNA sequence is given as TGCGCCAGCAGCTTGGAGGCTAGCAGACTTTACGAGCAGTACTTC. This gives the protein CASSLEASRLYEQYF.